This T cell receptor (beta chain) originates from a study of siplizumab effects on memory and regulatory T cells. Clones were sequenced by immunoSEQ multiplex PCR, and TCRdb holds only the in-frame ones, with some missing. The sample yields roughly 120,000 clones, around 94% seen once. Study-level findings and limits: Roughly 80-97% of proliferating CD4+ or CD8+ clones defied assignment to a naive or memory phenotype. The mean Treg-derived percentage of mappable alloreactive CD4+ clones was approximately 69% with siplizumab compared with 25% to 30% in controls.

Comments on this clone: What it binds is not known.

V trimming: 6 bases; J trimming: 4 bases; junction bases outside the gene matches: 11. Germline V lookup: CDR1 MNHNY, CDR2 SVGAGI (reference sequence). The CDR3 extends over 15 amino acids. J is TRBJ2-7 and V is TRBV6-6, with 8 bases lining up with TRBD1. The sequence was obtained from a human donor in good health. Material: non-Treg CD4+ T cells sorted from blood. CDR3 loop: CASREPGGFRYEQYF. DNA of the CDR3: TGTGCCAGCAGGGAACCAGGGGGCTTTCGATACGAGCAGTACTTC.